One and the same sample provided the 3 T cell receptor beta chains below, sequenced in a study of T cell repertoires in cytomegalovirus infection. TCRdb passed the reads through MiXCR, listing each CDR3 protein once. The data hold roughly 730,000 distinct CDR3 sequences, with 30% to 40% observed a single time. These receptors' antigens are unknown. This specimen was cultured PBMCs, taken from culture after CMV antigen stimulation. The source of these receptors is a human donor in good health (CMV status not recorded). Some clones in this sample may be carry-over from other donors' samples.

This clonotype has just a few counts. The gene calls are TRBV7-2 and TRBJ1-6; weak D call: TRBD1 (5 bases). With 7 bases removed from V and 7 bases from J, the gap between germline ends came to 17 bases. The germline gives CDR1 SGHTA, CDR2 FQGNSA. The CDR3 sequence is 15 residues long. The CDR3, as DNA: TGTGCCAGCAACCCCGGGACGGGCATGAATTCACCCCTCCACTTT. This encodes CASNPGTGMNSPLHF.

This clonotype turned up a few times. CDR3 nucleotides: TGTGCCAGCAGCTCCAGGCTAGCGGGGACGCTCCCCTACGAGCAGTACTTC. The encoded protein is CASSSRLAGTLPYEQYF. The V and J genes are TRBV7-6 and TRBJ2-7, with TRBD2 matching 9 bases. This CDR3 has 17 residues. J lost 2 bases, V lost 4 bases, and 12 bases had no gene match. Looked up from germline, CDR1 is SGHVS and CDR2 is FNYEAQ.

J is TRBJ2-3 and V is TRBV27; 7 bases are shared with TRBD2. Germline V lookup: CDR1 MNHEY, CDR2 SMNVEV (reference sequence). The ends lost 2 bases at V and 0 bases at J; junction bases unmatched: 5. This CDR3 region has 16 residues. In DNA, the CDR3 is TGTGCCAGCAGTTTAGTAGCCGGGAGGAGCACAGATACGCAGTATTTT. Translating gives CASSLVAGRSTDTQYF.